This TCR beta chain comes out of a study of shared clonotypes between healthy human individuals (dated by TCRdb to the early 2020s). About the investigation overall: A few men and two women, aged 18 to 49 years, made up the cohort. Per donor, leukapheresis produced somewhere between about 0.94 and 9.5 billion PBMCs. To increase sequencing depth and limit assay-specific biases, different laboratories used diverse techniques to prepare libraries and sequence TCR repertoires. Per donor, three plates each were used for CD4 naive and CD4 memory, two for CD8 naive, and one for CD8 memory. To estimate repertoire size and how much clonotype sharing occurs between individuals, the study deeply sequenced the blood TCR repertoires of a handful of healthy adults. The research as a whole found: Estimated clonotype richness was generally larger for naive than for memory subsets. Sharing across several donors was observed for about 4.8% of naive CD4, less than 4% of naive CD8, 2% to 2.5% of memory CD4, and 0.4% of memory CD8 clonotypes. Because the study included a small number of donors, the genetic and exposure-history diversity represented was limited. Based on pairwise subsampling, the degree of clonotype sharing among donors was expected to be affected by sequencing depth. Sampling was restricted to blood, and TCR repertoires in tissue are likely to differ from TCR repertoires in blood. Even with the large sequencing depth, rarefaction of the sorted-subset datasets indicated that sequencing was incomplete. Higher generation probabilities were observed for clonotypes shared by all four sorted-subset donors than for non-shared clonotypes.

Using the deep immunoSEQ assay, multiplex PCR amplified TCR CDR3 regions from genomic DNA. Extracted genomic DNA from each cell subset was distributed evenly across all wells of several immunoSEQ 96-well plates, and each plate was treated as a replicate. For sorted subsets, each replicate PCR was loaded with 200 ng genomic DNA, equivalent to some 27,000 T cell genomes. The purified libraries were quantified using a Qubit 3.0 fluorometer, sized with a Bioanalyzer 2100, and then quantified again using the KAPA Library Quantification kit. Every immunoSEQ 96-well plate was sequenced on a separate single-read 150-cycle Illumina NextSeq 550 flow cell. The study's own analysis went as follows. Because only junctional sequences without quality scores were contained in the immunoSEQ output, filtering matching that applied to full-length reads could not be performed. Sequences were annotated with PyIR, a Python wrapper for IgBLAST v1.9, using IMGT germline references to assign V/J genes and CDR3. Any read was removed if the V/J assignment was weak (E-value above 1e-6), the CDR3 was missing, or the read contained stop codons, out-of-frame junctions, or ambiguous translated residues. A V3J clonotype was defined by an identical inferred V gene, J gene, and CDR3 amino acid sequence. To compute the percentage overlap between repertoires, the number of shared unique clonotypes was divided by the size of the smaller repertoire. Richness of each repertoire was evaluated using RTK rarefaction, the Chao1 estimator, and Recon v2.1 estimates of unobserved clonotypes. OLGA was used to compute generation probabilities for all TCRbeta clonotypes that the gDNA method yielded from a handful of donors. TCRdb carries this immuneACCESS record with in-frame sequences only. Its versions omit some clonotypes, under half of them owing to an unresolved V gene in the studies checked, with the rest unexplained. V and J calls and clone size are given by that table; D and trimming were obtained from the DNA. This sample gives about 2 million clones in total; over 85% of them show up just once. The top ten clonotypes cover more than 0.9% of the sample.

Taken from the germline V gene (reference sequence), the CDR1 and CDR2 loops are MNHEY and SMNVEV. The CDR3, from cysteine to phenylalanine, totals 13 residues. Of the read, only the CDR3 DNA is kept; its 39 bases are in frame from base 1. V was cut back by 8 bases and J by 5 bases, leaving a gap of 13 bases between them. As regards this clone: Its recognized antigen is unknown. Base qualities are not at hand, and no much larger clone is one base apart.

CD8 naive samples were obtained by positive selection for CCR7 among CD45RO-negative cells, yielding a CD45RA+CCR7+ population from which TemRA cells were excluded. Healthy HIV-negative adults with no recently reported acute infections or vaccinations were included as donors. Only Caucasian adults living in Nashville, Tennessee, USA were represented among the donors. Blood was collected by leukapheresis, and PBMCs were isolated by Ficoll-Histopaque density gradient centrifugation and then cryopreserved in liquid nitrogen vapor phase. Purity and quantity of every magnetically sorted T cell population were checked by analytical flow cytometry. Genomic DNA was isolated from every sorted fraction and measured by UV absorbance on a Nanodrop 2000c.

The receptor was derived from a man aged 18-30 years in good health. Input material: naive CD8+ T cells sorted from blood. Read against the paper, the sample's cell subset or site label means: CD45RA+CCR7+. The rearranged chain carries TRBV27 and TRBJ1-5; the D segment could be TRBD1, given 5 matching bases. For the CDR3, the sequence is CASASGGDQPQHF. The DNA sequence is as follows: TGTGCCAGCGCCTCTGGAGGGGATCAGCCCCAGCATTTT.